Each of the 15 T cell receptor beta chains below was sequenced from the same sample in a study of T cells in Graves' hyperthyroidism and ophthalmopathy. Amplification yielded TCR beta CDR3 regions, with RNA transcripts as the source. The primer set for the first-round RT-PCR of the TCR CDR3 was HTBI. One entry per CDR3 protein results from TCRdb running MiXCR on the multiplex PCR reads. The sample records about 560,000 distinct CDR3 sequences, 15% to 18% being singletons. The sample consisted of blood. Receptor source: a woman aged 25 to 39 with Graves' hyperthyroidism.

This clonotype appeared many times. The chain employs TRBV11-2 and TRBJ2-1, with 7 positions matching TRBD1. Germline CDR1 SGHAT, CDR2 FQNNGV. The V segment lost 6 bases and the J segment 6 bases; nucleotides outside the gene matches: 23. CDR3 length equals 19 residues. CDR3 bases: TGTGCCAGCAGTTCCTGGGGAGACCTCTCCGGTTCAGGGGGCAATGAGCAGTTCTTC. Translating gives CASSSWGDLSGSGGNEQFF.

This clonotype has more than one count but fewer than ten. The CDR3 is CASSYSTRGRGSYEQYF. The CDR3 DNA reads TGTGCCAGCAGTTACTCGACCCGCGGGAGAGGTTCCTACGAGCAGTACTTC. The rearrangement uses TRBV6-5 and TRBJ2-7, with 7 bases matching TRBD2. The CDR3 sequence is 17 residues long. CDR1 and CDR2 (germline): MNHEY, SVGAGI. V dropped 0 bases and J dropped 1; count of bases not matched to a gene: 9.

The V and J genes are TRBV9 and TRBJ2-2; 8 positions match TRBD2. The CDR3 covers 15 residues. With 4 bases clipped from V and 5 bases from J, the junction kept 7 bases outside the gene matches. CDR1 is SGDLS, CDR2 YYNGEE, per germline. In DNA, the CDR3 is TGTGCCAGCAGCCCCCGGGGGGGCGGAACCGGGGAGCTGTTTTTT. Translation gives CASSPRGGGTGELFF. Full variable domain (remainder filled in from reference TRBV9 and TRBJ2-2): DSGVTQTPKHLITATGQRVTLRCSPRSGDLSVYWYQQSLDQGLQFLIQYYNGEERAKGNILERFSAQQFPDLHSELNLSSLELGDSALYFCASSPRGGGTGELFFGEGSRLTVL.

In its sample, this clonotype was seen many times. The V and J genes are TRBV28 and TRBJ1-2; D ambiguous. The CDR3 contains 12 residues. Between the trimmed V and J ends, which lost 5 bases and 7 bases, there was a span of 11 bases. Germline V CDR1 and CDR2: MDHEN, SYDVKM. The CDR3 DNA is TGTGCCAGCAGTCCCCGGTGGGGTGGCTACACCTTC. Its protein is CASSPRWGGYTF.

This clonotype was seen at least ten times. The V gene is TRBV2, the J gene TRBJ2-1; D may correspond to TRBD1 or TRBD2 (7 bases each). V lost 3 bases, J lost 1 base, and 16 bases lay in between. Per the germline V gene, CDR1 is SNHLY and CDR2 is FYNNEI. CDR3 size: 17 residues. CDR3 DNA: TGTGCCAGCAGTGATAGGGGGCGGGAGAGGTCCTACAATGAGCAGTTCTTC. It codes for CASSDRGRERSYNEQFF.

As regards this clonotype: One end of the junction does not line up with germline, which may come from a read error. The chain carries TRBV5-5 and TRBJ2-5, with TRBD1 matching over 10 bases. The germline V gene encodes CDR1 SGHKS and CDR2 YYEKEE (reference sequence). CDR3 length equals 14 residues. The DNA of the CDR3 is TGCGCCAGCAGCTGGACAGGGGGATCAGAGACCCAGTACTTC. Its translation is CASSWTGGSETQYF.

This clonotype was found many times. This chain joins TRBV28 and TRBJ2-1; D is unresolved. This CDR3 is built from 14 residues. Trimming removed 7 bases at V and 0 bases at J, with 10 bases between. Germline CDR1 and CDR2: MDHEN and SYDVKM. CDR3: CASMRRSSYNEQFF. CDR3 nucleotide sequence: TGTGCCAGCATGCGCAGGAGCTCCTACAATGAGCAGTTCTTC.

The V gene is TRBV6-2 or TRBV6-3, the J gene TRBJ2-5, with TRBD1 matching 7 bases. Germline CDR1 MNHEY, CDR2 SVGEGT. The CDR3 spans 12 residues. CDR3 residues: CACRGIQETQYF. CDR3 sequence (DNA): TGTGCGTGCAGGGGGATTCAAGAGACCCAGTACTTC.

A single count supports this clonotype. The chain recombines TRBV15 with TRBJ2-1; TRBD2 matches at 10 bases. The junction had 7 bases not matched to a gene; V was cut back by 5 bases and J by 9 bases. Germline lookup yields CDR1 LNHNV and CDR2 YYDKDF (reference sequence). The CDR3 runs to 14 residues. Here the CDR3 reads CATSDRLAGVEQFF. As DNA, the CDR3 is TGTGCCACCAGCGACAGGCTAGCGGGAGTTGAGCAGTTCTTC.

V and J are TRBV19 and TRBJ2-3; 9 positions match TRBD1. Germline V gene lookup returns CDR1 LNHDA and CDR2 SQIVND (reference sequence). The junction had 4 bases not matched to a gene; V was cut back by 3 bases and J by 0 bases. This CDR3 region has 16 residues. The chain's CDR3 is CASSIPGQGSTDTQYF. The CDR3, as DNA: TGTGCCAGTAGTATCCCGGGACAGGGCAGCACAGATACGCAGTATTTT.

This clonotype was seen many times. The chain couples TRBV20-1 to TRBJ2-1, with D perhaps matching TRBD1 (6 bases). This CDR3 spans 16 amino acids. Looked up from germline, CDR1 is DFQATT and CDR2 is SNEGSKA (reference sequence). V gave up 3 bases and J gave up 0 bases, with 15 bases separating them. The chain's CDR3 is CSARLQGKSSYNEQFF. The CDR3 DNA reads TGCAGTGCTAGGTTACAGGGAAAGAGCTCCTACAATGAGCAGTTCTTC.

This clonotype was counted only a few times. This CDR3 is CASSLPNREFF. The CDR3, as DNA: TGTGCCAGCAGTTTGCCCAACCGGGAGTTCTTC. The chain is built from TRBV12-3 or TRBV12-4 and TRBJ2-1, with D uncertain. The germline V and J ends were trimmed by 3 bases and 14 bases, with 11 bases remaining between them. The CDR3 contains 11 residues.

Many counts were recorded for this clonotype. This chain's CDR3 is CASSLDLNVHTIYF. CDR3 DNA sequence: TGTGCCAGCAGCTTGGACCTGAACGTCCACACCATATATTTT. V is TRBV7-2 and J is TRBJ1-3; no reliable D call. V gave up 3 bases and J gave up 8 bases, with 14 bases separating them. CDR3 length: 14 amino acids. Germline CDR1 SGHTA, CDR2 FQGNSA.

This clonotype was counted at least ten times. The V and J genes are TRBV7-2 and TRBJ2-5, with TRBD1 matching over 7 bases. Germline V lookup: CDR1 SGHTA, CDR2 FQGNSA. V lost 7 bases, J lost 4 bases, and 9 bases stayed unmatched. The CDR3 extends over 14 amino acids. Written as DNA, the CDR3 is TGTGCCAGCAAAACAAACAGGGGAGTAGAGACCCAGTACTTC. Amino acid sequence: CASKTNRGVETQYF.

This clonotype was found many times. The chain recombines TRBV2 with TRBJ1-2, with 9 bases matching TRBD1. Trimming took 1 base from V and 8 from J; bases not matched to a gene: 17. Germline CDR1 reads SNHLY; CDR2 reads FYNNEI. This CDR3 spans 18 amino acids. This CDR3 is CASSEGPRVGQGQFGYTF. CDR3 sequence (DNA): TGTGCCAGCAGTGAAGGACCAAGAGTGGGACAGGGCCAGTTCGGCTACACCTTC.